This TCR beta chain was sequenced during a study of blood T cell repertoires in COVID-19. Across the whole study: Samples taken during acute and convalescent COVID-19 were collected in the United States, Italy and Spain. Sample material is recorded as cDNA or gDNA derived from T cells, B-cell-depleted T cells, or PBMCs.

There are 14 residues in the CDR3. Germline V gives CDR1 SQVTM, CDR2 ANQGSEA. The V gene end was trimmed by 6 bases and the J gene end by 7 bases; junction bases not matched to a gene: 13. Each participant's cohort was designated according to participant-reported clinical history. Original data processing: By means of reference gene primer amplification, nucleated cell counts were estimated. Here immunoSEQ multiplex PCR was the method, and the copy in TCRdb shows in-frame clones only, minus some. The D gene and trimming were derived from the DNA, and the V and J assignments and clone size from that table. The repertoire holds fewer than 150,000 clones, with under 85% as singletons.

This chain links TRBV29-1 with TRBJ2-5; 8 bases map to TRBD1. The sample comprised PBMCs or T cells enriched from blood (not recorded which). This clonotype was obtained from a man aged 25-45 years who had recovered from COVID-19. CDR3 DNA sequence: TGCAGCGTCGTTACCGGACAGGGTGGAGGGACCCAGTACTTC. Protein product: CSVVTGQGGGTQYF.